These 24 T cell receptor beta chains originate from one sample sequenced in a study of blood T cell repertoires in COVID-19. Some clones are missing from TCRdb's copy, which holds only in-frame ones; the method was immunoSEQ multiplex PCR. Of 150,000 to 200,000 clones in the sample, around 80% were seen once. The sample consisted of peripheral blood. Receptors were obtained from a woman of 80 years or more with COVID-19, enrolled during active disease.

This clone was picked up a small number of times. This chain links TRBV7-2 with TRBJ2-7, with D possibly being TRBD2 (5 bases). The germline V gene has CDR1 SGHTA and CDR2 FQGNSA. The CDR3 loop spans 16 amino acids. V was pared by 0 bases and J by 0 bases, with 12 bases between. The CDR3 spells CASSLAGRGNSYEQYF. As DNA, the CDR3 is TGTGCCAGCAGCTTAGCAGGTCGGGGAAACTCCTACGAGCAGTACTTC.

This chain uses TRBV2 with TRBJ2-2, with D unresolved. The CDR3 has 15 residues. V was cut by 2 bases and J by 7 bases, with 14 bases left in between. CDR1 and CDR2 (germline): SNHLY, FYNNEI. This CDR3 is CASSESWSVGGELFF. In DNA, the CDR3 is TGTGCCAGCAGTGAAAGCTGGTCCGTTGGCGGGGAGCTGTTTTTT.

This clone was counted only a few times. This sequence joins TRBV5-3 and TRBJ1-6; 10 bases line up with TRBD1. TRBV5-3 is flagged as an ORF with uncertain function. After removal of 4 bases from V and 0 bases from J, the junction contained 4 bases not matched to a gene. This CDR3 spans 17 amino acids. Here the CDR3 DNA reads TGTGCCAGAAGCCGGGACAGGGGTGGCTCCTATAATTCACCCCTCCACTTT. Amino acid sequence: CARSRDRGGSYNSPLHF.

This chain links TRBV16 with TRBJ2-3; 8 nucleotides align to TRBD2. Trimming at V came to 1 base and at J to 2 bases, leaving 2 bases not matched to a gene. In germline, CDR1 is KGHSY, CDR2 FQNENV. The CDR3 is 15 residues long. Here the CDR3 reads CASSQLAGFTDTQYF. CDR3 sequence (DNA): TGTGCCAGCAGCCAATTAGCGGGGTTCACAGATACGCAGTATTTT. The whole variable domain, remainder taken from reference TRBV16 and TRBJ2-3, is GEEVAQTPKHLVRGEGQKAKLYCAPIKGHSYVFWYQQVLKNEFKFLISFQNENVFDETGMPKERFSAKCLPNSPCSLEIQATKLEDSAVYFCASSQLAGFTDTQYFGPGTRLTVL.

This sequence joins TRBV5-8 and TRBJ2-7; the D gene is possibly TRBD2 (5 bases). This CDR3 has 15 residues. Germline lookup yields CDR1 SGHTS and CDR2 YDEGEE. With 2 bases removed from V and 6 bases from J, the gap between germline ends came to 18 bases. CDR3 nucleotides: TGTGCCAGCAGCTTCGGCCGTCGGACTTCCGGCGAGCAGTACTTC. Encoded protein: CASSFGRRTSGEQYF.

The chain recombines TRBV2 with TRBJ2-7, with 9 positions matching TRBD1. This CDR3 is built from 14 residues. Germline V gene sequence: CDR1 SNHLY, CDR2 FYNNEI. Unmatched junction bases numbered 1, after V lost 3 bases and J lost 1 base. CDR3 nucleotides: TGTGCCAGCAGTGAGGGGACAGGGTCCTACGAGCAGTACTTC. Encoded protein: CASSEGTGSYEQYF.

The rearrangement joins TRBV6-2 or TRBV6-3 to TRBJ2-5; D is possibly TRBD2 (5 bases). The CDR3 sequence is 14 residues long. Between the trimmed V and J ends, which lost 2 bases and 5 bases, there was a span of 12 bases. CDR1 is MNHEY and CDR2 is SVGEGT in the germline V gene. For the CDR3, the DNA is TGTGCCAGCAGTTACGGCGGGTCCTGGGAGACCCAGTACTTC. Translating it yields CASSYGGSWETQYF.

The chain recombines TRBV5-1 with TRBJ1-2; D is perhaps TRBD1 (5 bases). The germline V gene encodes CDR1 SGHRS and CDR2 YFSETQ. CDR3 length equals 15 residues. Trimming cost V 0 bases and J 5 bases, with 14 bases left between them. CDR3: CASSLGSGENYGYTF. The CDR3 nucleotides read TGCGCCAGCAGCTTGGGATCGGGGGAAAATTATGGCTACACCTTC.

The chain uses TRBV5-6 and TRBJ2-1; possibly TRBD2 for D (6 bases). Germline-derived CDR1 and CDR2 are SGHDT and YYEEEE. The V and J ends lost 0 bases and 0 bases respectively, with 13 bases between them. This CDR3 has 17 residues. The CDR3 DNA is TGTGCCAGCAGCTTGGCCGTCGGACTACTCTCCTACAATGAGCAGTTCTTC. Translation gives CASSLAVGLLSYNEQFF.

The chain employs TRBV11-2 and TRBJ1-6, with 9 bases lining up with TRBD1. Germline V gives CDR1 SGHAT, CDR2 FQNNGV. The CDR3 has 14 residues. V was clipped by 4 bases and J by 10 bases; unmatched bases: 5. The CDR3 spells CASSSTGGWSPLHF. The CDR3 nucleotides read TGTGCCAGCAGCTCGACAGGGGGATGGTCACCCCTCCACTTT.

The chain is built from TRBV5-1 and TRBJ1-1, with TRBD1 matching over 7 bases. This CDR3 is built from 14 residues. Germline V gives CDR1 SGHRS, CDR2 YFSETQ. Trimming at V came to 4 bases and at J to 5 bases, leaving 8 bases not matched to a gene. CDR3 sequence (DNA): TGCGCCAGCAGCCTAGAACAGGGGATTACTGAAGCTTTCTTT. Its protein product is CASSLEQGITEAFF.

The chain couples TRBV6-1 to TRBJ2-4, with D possibly being TRBD2 (5 bases). CDR3 length: 15 residues. V dropped 3 bases and J dropped 0 bases, with 9 bases sitting between them. The germline V gene encodes CDR1 MNHNS and CDR2 SASEGT. The CDR3: CASSDSGLAKNIQYF. DNA for the CDR3: TGTGCCAGCAGTGATTCGGGGTTAGCCAAAAACATTCAGTACTTC.

This clone occurred once. This chain connects TRBV5-1 to TRBJ2-2, with TRBD1 identical over 8 bases. Germline CDR1 is SGHRS and CDR2 is YFSETQ. The V and J ends lost 0 bases and 6 bases, in that order; junction bases with no gene match: 10. The CDR3 sequence is 17 residues long. The CDR3 here is CASSLARTGLESGELFF. DNA of the CDR3: TGCGCCAGCAGCTTGGCTCGGACAGGGTTGGAGTCCGGGGAGCTGTTTTTT. Drawing the rest from reference TRBV5-1 and TRBJ2-2, the complete variable domain is KAGVTQTPRYLIKTRGQQVTLSCSPISGHRSVSWYQQTPGQGLQFLFEYFSETQRNKGNFPGRFSGRQFSNSRSEMNVSTLELGDSALYLCASSLARTGLESGELFFGEGSRLTVL.

The chain is built from TRBV3-1 (or the pseudogene TRBV3-2) and TRBJ1-2; maybe TRBD1 (5 bases). CDR3 length equals 14 residues. Germline V gene data show CDR1 as LGHDT and CDR2 as YNNKEL (reference sequence). The V and J ends lost 0 bases and 4 bases respectively, with 9 bases between them. CDR3 loop: CASSQDRVGYGYTF. DNA for the CDR3: TGTGCCAGCAGCCAAGACAGGGTTGGCTATGGCTACACCTTC.

This clone came up a few times. Other DNA sequences in the same sample also yield this CDR3. The chain employs TRBV6-5 and TRBJ2-7; 13 positions agree with TRBD2. J lost 1 base, V lost 6 bases, and 3 bases had no gene match. The CDR3 is 15 amino acids. In germline, CDR1 is MNHEY, CDR2 SVGAGI. CDR3: CASSPLAGGSYEQYF. The CDR3 DNA sequence: TGTGCCAGCAGCCCACTAGCGGGAGGGTCCTACGAGCAGTACTTC.

This chain joins TRBV6-1 and TRBJ1-4, with a weak D call TRBD1 (5 bases). V was trimmed by 4 bases and J by 3 bases, leaving 15 bases between them. The CDR3 totals 16 residues. Germline CDR1 reads MNHNS; CDR2 reads SASEGT. The CDR3 loop is CASSAHPRAPNEKLFF. For the CDR3, the DNA is TGTGCCAGCAGTGCCCATCCCAGGGCCCCTAATGAAAAACTGTTTTTT.

This clone was seen once. The rearrangement links TRBV11-2 to TRBJ2-6; TRBD2 agrees at 7 bases. V trimming: 2 bases; J trimming: 2 bases; junction bases outside the gene matches: 3. CDR3 length: 16 residues. The V gene's germline CDR1 is SGHAT and CDR2 FQNNGV. CDR3 amino acids: CASSLLGRAGANVLTF. The CDR3 coding sequence is TGTGCCAGCAGCTTATTAGGGAGGGCTGGGGCCAACGTCCTGACTTTC.

V and J are TRBV5-6 and TRBJ1-6, with D unclear. CDR1 SGHDT and CDR2 YYEEEE come from the germline V gene. The V gene lost 2 bases and the J gene lost 9 bases, with 9 bases spanning the gap. The CDR3 length is 13 residues. CDR3 sequence: CASSFPGVSPLHF. For the CDR3, the DNA is TGTGCCAGCAGCTTCCCCGGGGTTTCACCCCTCCACTTT.

The V call is TRBV4-1, the J call TRBJ1-2; 9 positions agree with TRBD1. V shed 5 bases and J 0 bases; nucleotides not matched to a gene: 4. Germline assignment: CDR1 MGHRA and CDR2 YSYEKL. This CDR3 has 15 residues. The CDR3 sequence: CASSSRQGANYGYTF. CDR3 nucleotide sequence: TGCGCCAGCAGCTCTAGACAGGGGGCTAACTATGGCTACACCTTC.

The chain recombines TRBV7-9 with TRBJ1-3; D unresolved. Germline V gene sequence: CDR1 SEHNR, CDR2 FQNEAQ (reference sequence). With 5 bases removed from V and 6 bases from J, the gap between germline ends came to 5 bases. The CDR3 is 11 amino acids. The CDR3 nucleotides are TGTGCCAGCAGCCGCGTAAACACCATATATTTT. This sequence encodes CASSRVNTIYF.

The chain has TRBV6-2 or TRBV6-3 and TRBJ1-1; TRBD1 agrees at 7 bases. J gave up 3 bases and V 5 bases, and 6 bases lay outside the gene matches. Germline V lookup: CDR1 MNHEY, CDR2 SVGEGT. The CDR3 extends over 14 amino acids. For the CDR3, the DNA is TGTGCCAGCAGTGGCAACAGGGGCGACACTGAAGCTTTCTTT. Amino acid sequence: CASSGNRGDTEAFF.

The V and J genes are TRBV14 and TRBJ2-2; the D gene is possibly TRBD2 (5 bases). V lost 1 base, J lost 7 bases, and 16 bases lay in between. CDR3 length: 16 amino acids. From germline, CDR1 is SGHDN and CDR2 FVKESK. CDR3 residues: CASSQGRGRGYGELFF. The CDR3 DNA reads as TGTGCCAGCAGCCAAGGAAGAGGGAGAGGTTACGGGGAGCTGTTTTTT.

The V and J genes are TRBV7-8 and TRBJ1-2; perhaps TRBD1 as D (5 bases). Germline-derived CDR1 and CDR2 are SGHVS and FQNEAQ. The CDR3 has 16 residues. V was cut by 1 base and J by 4 bases, with 16 bases left in between. The CDR3 region has the DNA TGTGCCAGCAGCTTAGAGGTTGGGGCAGTTATCTATGGCTACACCTTC. This sequence encodes CASSLEVGAVIYGYTF.

The chain recombines TRBV5-8 with TRBJ2-4; the match to TRBD2 covers 9 bases. The CDR3 has 15 residues. Germline V lookup: CDR1 SGHTS, CDR2 YDEGEE. V lost 0 bases, J lost 9 bases, and 7 bases stayed unmatched. CDR3 coding DNA: TGTGCCAGCAGCTTGGGGTCGGGGACTAGCATCATTCAGTACTTC. Amino acid sequence: CASSLGSGTSIIQYF.